The following is a T cell receptor (beta chain) sequence with its context. This entry belongs to a study of cytomegalovirus exposure and HLA in healthy donors. The CDR3 is 15 amino acids. Looked up from germline, CDR1 is MNHEY and CDR2 is SMNVEV (reference sequence). V was shortened by 4 bases and J by 6 bases, with 16 bases between the two germline ends. The PCR used 60 Vbeta and 13 Jbeta primers. Here immunoSEQ multiplex PCR was the method, and the copy in TCRdb shows in-frame clones only, minus some. The repertoire holds approximately 54,000 clones, with approximately 81% as singletons. The TCR comes from a woman aged 18-29 years in good health and CMV-seronegative. Sequencing was done on a sample of PBMCs. This sequence joins TRBV27 and TRBJ2-1; possible D gene TRBD2, 6 bases. The CDR3 protein is CASSWTGEFFNEQFF. CDR3 bases: TGTGCCAGCAGTTGGACGGGAGAATTCTTCAATGAGCAGTTCTTC.